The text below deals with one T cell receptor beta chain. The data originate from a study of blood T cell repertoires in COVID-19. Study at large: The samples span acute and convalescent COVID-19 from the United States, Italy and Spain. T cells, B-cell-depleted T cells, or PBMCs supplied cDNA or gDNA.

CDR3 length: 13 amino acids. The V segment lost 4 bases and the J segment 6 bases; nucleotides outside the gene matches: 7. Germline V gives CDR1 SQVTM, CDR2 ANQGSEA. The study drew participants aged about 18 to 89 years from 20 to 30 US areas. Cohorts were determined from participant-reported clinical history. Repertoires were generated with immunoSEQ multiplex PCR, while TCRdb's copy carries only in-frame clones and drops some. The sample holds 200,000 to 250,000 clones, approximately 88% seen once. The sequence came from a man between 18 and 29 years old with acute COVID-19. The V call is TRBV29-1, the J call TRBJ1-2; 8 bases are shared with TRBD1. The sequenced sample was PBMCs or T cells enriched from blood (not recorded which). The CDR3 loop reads CSVVLQGAHGYTF. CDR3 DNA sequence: TGCAGCGTTGTTCTGCAGGGGGCTCATGGCTACACCTTC.